The clone carrying this T cell receptor beta chain was seen many times. Each CDR3 protein is one row after TCRdb ran MiXCR on the 5' RACE reads. The sample holds 200,000 to 300,000 distinct CDR3 sequences, roughly 13% seen once. This CDR3 spans 13 amino acids. V was trimmed by 1 base and J by 5 bases, leaving 9 bases between them. Germline V gene sequence: CDR1 SGHRS, CDR2 YFSETQ. The data are from a study of identical twins. These data also featured in a second study, about yellow fever vaccine responses in identical twins.

The sequence was collected from a young woman in good health. The sequenced sample consisted of memory (CD45RO+) T cells sorted from blood. This chain uses TRBV5-1 with TRBJ2-5, with no clear D. CDR3 coding DNA: TGCGCCAGCAGCTTGTATGCTGGGGAGACCCAGTACTTC. This sequence encodes CASSLYAGETQYF. Using reference TRBV5-1 and TRBJ2-5 for the parts outside the CDR3, the full variable domain is KAGVTQTPRYLIKTRGQQVTLSCSPISGHRSVSWYQQTPGQGLQFLFEYFSETQRNKGNFPGRFSGRQFSNSRSEMNVSTLELGDSALYLCASSLYAGETQYFGPGTRLLVL.